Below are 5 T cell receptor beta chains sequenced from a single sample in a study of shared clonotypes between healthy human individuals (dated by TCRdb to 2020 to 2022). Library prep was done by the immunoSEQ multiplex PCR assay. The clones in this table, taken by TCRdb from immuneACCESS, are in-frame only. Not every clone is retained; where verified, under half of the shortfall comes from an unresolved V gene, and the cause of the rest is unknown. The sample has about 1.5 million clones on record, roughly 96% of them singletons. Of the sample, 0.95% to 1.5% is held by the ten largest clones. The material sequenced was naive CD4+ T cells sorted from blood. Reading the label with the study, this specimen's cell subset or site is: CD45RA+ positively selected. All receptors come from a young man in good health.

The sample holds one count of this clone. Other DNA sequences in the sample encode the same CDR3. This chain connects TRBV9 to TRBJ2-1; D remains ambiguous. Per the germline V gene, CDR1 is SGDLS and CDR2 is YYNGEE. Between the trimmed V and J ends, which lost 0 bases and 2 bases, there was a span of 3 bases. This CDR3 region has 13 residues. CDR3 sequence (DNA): TGTGCCAGCAGCGTAGGGCCCTACAATGAGCAGTTCTTC. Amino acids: CASSVGPYNEQFF.

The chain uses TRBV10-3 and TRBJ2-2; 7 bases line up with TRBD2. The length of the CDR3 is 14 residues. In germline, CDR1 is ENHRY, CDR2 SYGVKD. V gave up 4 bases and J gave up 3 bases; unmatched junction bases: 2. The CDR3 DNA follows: TGTGCCATCAGTGGAACTAGCGACACCGGGGAGCTGTTTTTT. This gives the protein CAISGTSDTGELFF.

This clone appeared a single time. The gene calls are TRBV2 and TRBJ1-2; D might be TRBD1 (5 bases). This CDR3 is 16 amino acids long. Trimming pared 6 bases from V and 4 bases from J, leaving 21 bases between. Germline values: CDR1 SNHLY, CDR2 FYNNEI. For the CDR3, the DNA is TGTGCCAGCAGCGATCACTCCCCAGGGTCCTTCTATGGCTACACCTTC. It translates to CASSDHSPGSFYGYTF.

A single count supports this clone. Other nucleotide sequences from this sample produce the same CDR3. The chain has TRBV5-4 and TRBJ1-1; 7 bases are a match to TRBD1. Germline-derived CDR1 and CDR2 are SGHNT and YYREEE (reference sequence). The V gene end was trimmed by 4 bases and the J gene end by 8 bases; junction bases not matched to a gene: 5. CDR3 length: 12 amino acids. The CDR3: CASSLPQGEAFF. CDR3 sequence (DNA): TGTGCCAGCAGCCTCCCACAGGGGGAAGCTTTCTTT.

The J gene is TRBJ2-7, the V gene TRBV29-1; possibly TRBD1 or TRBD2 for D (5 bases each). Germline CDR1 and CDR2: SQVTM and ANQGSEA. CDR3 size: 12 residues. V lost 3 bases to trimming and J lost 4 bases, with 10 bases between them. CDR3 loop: CSVDQGAYEQYF. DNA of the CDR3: TGCAGCGTTGATCAGGGAGCATACGAGCAGTACTTC.